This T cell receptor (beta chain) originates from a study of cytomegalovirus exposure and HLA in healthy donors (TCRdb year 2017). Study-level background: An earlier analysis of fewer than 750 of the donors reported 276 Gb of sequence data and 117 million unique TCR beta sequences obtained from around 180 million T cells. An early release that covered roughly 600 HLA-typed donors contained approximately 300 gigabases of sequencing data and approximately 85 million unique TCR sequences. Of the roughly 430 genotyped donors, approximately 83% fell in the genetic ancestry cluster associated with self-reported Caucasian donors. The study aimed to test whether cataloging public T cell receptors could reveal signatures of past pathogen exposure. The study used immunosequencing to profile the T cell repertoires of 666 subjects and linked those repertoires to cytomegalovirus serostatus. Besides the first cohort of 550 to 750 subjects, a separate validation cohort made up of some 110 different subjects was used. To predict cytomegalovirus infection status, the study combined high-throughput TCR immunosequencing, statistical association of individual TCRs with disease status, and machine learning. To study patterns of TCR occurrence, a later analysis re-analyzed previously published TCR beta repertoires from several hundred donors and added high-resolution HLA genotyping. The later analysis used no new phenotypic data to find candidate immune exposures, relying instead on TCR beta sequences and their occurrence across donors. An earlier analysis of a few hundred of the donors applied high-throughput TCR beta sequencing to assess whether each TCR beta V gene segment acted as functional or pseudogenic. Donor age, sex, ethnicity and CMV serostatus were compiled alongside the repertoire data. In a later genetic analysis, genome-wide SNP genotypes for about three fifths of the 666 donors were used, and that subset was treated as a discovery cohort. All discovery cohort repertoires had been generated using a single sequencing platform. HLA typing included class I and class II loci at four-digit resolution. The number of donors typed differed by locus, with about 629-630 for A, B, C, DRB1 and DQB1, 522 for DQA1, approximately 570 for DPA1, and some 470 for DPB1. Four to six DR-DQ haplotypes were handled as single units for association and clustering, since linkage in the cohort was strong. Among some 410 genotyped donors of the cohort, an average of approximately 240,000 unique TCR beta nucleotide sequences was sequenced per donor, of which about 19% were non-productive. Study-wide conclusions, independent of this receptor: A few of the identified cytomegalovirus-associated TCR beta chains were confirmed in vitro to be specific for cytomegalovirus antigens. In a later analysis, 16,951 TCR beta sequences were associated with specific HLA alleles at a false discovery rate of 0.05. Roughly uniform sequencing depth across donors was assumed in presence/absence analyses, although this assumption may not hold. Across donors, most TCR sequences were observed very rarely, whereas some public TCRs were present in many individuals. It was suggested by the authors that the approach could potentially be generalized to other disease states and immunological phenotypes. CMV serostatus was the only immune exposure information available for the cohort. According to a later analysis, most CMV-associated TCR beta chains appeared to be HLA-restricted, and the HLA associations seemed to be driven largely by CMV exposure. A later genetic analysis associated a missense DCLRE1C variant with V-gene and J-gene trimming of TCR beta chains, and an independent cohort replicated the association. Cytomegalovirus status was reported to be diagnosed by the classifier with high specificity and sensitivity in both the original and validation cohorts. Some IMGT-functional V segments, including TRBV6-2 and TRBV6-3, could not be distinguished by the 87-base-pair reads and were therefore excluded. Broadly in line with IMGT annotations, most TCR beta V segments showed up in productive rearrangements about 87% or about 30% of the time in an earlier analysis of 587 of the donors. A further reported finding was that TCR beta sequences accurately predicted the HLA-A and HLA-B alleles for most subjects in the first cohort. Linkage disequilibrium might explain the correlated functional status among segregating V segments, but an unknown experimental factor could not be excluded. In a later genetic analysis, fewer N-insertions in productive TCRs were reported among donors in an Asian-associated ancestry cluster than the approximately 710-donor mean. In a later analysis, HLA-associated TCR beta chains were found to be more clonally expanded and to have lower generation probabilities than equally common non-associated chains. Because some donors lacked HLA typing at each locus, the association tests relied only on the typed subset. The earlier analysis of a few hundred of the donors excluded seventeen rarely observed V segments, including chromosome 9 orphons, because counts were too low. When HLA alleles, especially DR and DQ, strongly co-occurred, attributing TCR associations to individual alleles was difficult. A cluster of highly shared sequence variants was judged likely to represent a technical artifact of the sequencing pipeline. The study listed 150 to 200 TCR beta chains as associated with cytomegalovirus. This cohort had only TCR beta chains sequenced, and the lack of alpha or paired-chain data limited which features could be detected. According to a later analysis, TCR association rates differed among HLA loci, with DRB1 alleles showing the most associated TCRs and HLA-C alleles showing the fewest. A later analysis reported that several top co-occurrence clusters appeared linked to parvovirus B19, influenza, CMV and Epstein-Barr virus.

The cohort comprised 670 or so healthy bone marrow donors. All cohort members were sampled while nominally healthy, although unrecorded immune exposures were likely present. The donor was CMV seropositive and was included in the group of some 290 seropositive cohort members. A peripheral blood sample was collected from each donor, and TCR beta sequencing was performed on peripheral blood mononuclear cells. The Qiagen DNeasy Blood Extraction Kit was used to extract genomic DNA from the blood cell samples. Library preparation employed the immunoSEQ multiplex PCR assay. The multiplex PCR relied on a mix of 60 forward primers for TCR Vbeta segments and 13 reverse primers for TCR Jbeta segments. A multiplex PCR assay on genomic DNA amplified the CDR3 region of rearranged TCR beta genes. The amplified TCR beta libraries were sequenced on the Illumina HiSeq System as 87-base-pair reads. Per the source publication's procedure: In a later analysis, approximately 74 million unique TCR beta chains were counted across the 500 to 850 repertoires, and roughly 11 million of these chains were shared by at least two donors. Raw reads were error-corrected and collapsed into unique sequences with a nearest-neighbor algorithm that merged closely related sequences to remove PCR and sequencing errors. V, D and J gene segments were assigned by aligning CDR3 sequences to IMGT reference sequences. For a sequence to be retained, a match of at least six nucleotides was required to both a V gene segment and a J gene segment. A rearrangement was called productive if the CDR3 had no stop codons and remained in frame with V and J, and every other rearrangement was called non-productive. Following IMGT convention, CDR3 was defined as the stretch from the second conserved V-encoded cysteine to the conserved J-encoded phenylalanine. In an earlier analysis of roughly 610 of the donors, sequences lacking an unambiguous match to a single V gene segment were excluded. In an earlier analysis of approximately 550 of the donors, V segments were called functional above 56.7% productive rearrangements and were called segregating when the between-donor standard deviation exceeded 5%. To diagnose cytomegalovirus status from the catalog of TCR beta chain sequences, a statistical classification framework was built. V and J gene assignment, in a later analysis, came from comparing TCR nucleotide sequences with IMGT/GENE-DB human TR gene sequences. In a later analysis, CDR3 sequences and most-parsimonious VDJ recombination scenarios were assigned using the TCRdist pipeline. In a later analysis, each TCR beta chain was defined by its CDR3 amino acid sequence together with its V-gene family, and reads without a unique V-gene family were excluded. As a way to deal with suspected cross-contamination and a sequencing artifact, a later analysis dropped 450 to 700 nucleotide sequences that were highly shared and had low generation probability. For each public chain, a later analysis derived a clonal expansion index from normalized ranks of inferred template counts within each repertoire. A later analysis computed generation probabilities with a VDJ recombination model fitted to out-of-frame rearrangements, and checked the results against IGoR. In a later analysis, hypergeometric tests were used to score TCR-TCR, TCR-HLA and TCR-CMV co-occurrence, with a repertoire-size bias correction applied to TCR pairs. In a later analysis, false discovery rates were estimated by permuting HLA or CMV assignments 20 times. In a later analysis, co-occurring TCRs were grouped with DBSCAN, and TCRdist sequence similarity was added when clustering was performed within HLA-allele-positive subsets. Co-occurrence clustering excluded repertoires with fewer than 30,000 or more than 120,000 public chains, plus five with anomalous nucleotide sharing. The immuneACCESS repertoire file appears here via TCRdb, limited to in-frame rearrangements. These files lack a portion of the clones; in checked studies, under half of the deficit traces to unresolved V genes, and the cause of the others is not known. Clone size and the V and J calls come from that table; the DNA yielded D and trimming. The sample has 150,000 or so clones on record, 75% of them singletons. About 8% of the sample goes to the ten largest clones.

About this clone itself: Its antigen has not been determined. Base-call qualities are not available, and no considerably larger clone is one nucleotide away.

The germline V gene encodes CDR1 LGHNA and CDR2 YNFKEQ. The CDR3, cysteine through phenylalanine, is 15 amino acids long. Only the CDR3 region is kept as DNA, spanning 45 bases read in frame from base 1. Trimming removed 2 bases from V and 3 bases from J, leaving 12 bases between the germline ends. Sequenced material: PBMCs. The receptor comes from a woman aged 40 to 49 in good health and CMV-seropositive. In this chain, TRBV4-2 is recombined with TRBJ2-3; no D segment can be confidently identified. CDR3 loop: CASSQNPVQTDTQYF. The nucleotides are TGTGCCAGCAGCCAAAATCCTGTGCAGACAGATACGCAGTATTTT.